Listed here are 32 T cell receptor beta chains from one sample, sequenced in a study of beta chain features in type 1 diabetes. Expressed TCRB transcripts were sequenced after all isolated RNA was converted to cDNA. Produced via immunoSEQ multiplex PCR; TCRdb's table is partial and in-frame only. The data hold roughly 170,000 clones, with about 13% observed a single time. The sequenced material came from central memory CD4+ T cells from blood. These receptors came from a young woman in good health.

The chain links TRBV11-1 to TRBJ2-5; tentative D call: TRBD1 (6 bases). The germline V and J ends were trimmed by 4 bases and 3 bases, with 6 bases remaining between them. CDR1 is SGHAT, CDR2 FQDESV, per germline (reference sequence). CDR3 length equals 12 residues. The CDR3 DNA is TGTGCCAGCAGCTGGACAGAAGAGACCCAGTACTTC. It translates to CASSWTEETQYF.

This clone appeared a few times. The chain uses TRBV7-2 and TRBJ2-7; possible D gene TRBD2, 6 bases. This CDR3 is built from 15 residues. V was shortened by 1 base and J by 0 bases, with 10 bases between the two germline ends. Germline CDR1 and CDR2: SGHTA and FQGNSA. The CDR3 spells CASSLGGISSYEQYF. The CDR3 DNA follows: TGTGCCAGCAGCTTAGGCGGGATAAGCTCCTACGAGCAGTACTTC.

This clone has ten or more counts. This chain links TRBV14 with TRBJ2-1, with 9 bases matching TRBD2. The germline gives CDR1 SGHDN, CDR2 FVKESK. The CDR3 covers 15 residues. J was trimmed by 8 bases and V by 5 bases; bases with no gene match: 10. CDR3 coding DNA: TGTGCCAGCAGCTCCATAGCGGGAGTAGTCCATGAGCAGTTCTTC. Residues: CASSSIAGVVHEQFF.

The rearrangement links TRBV9 to TRBJ1-2, with TRBD1 as a possible D gene (6 bases). Trimming stripped 2 bases from V and 4 bases from J, with 15 bases between. The CDR3 runs to 15 residues. From germline, CDR1 is SGDLS and CDR2 YYNGEE. CDR3 in amino acids: CASSVMDSGFYGYTF. The CDR3 coding sequence is TGTGCCAGCAGCGTCATGGACAGCGGTTTCTATGGCTACACCTTC.

This clone was observed a handful of times. The chain joins TRBV6-5 to TRBJ2-7, with D maybe TRBD1 (6 bases). The V and J ends lost 0 bases and 0 bases respectively, with 12 bases between them. In germline, CDR1 is MNHEY, CDR2 SVGAGI. The CDR3 spans 16 residues. The CDR3: CASSYSKTGNSYEQYF. CDR3 nucleotides: TGTGCCAGCAGTTACTCGAAAACAGGGAACTCCTACGAGCAGTACTTC.

This clone has a handful of counts. The CDR3 here is CATSRDQQGWETQYF. The CDR3 nucleotides read TGTGCCACCAGCAGAGATCAACAGGGATGGGAGACCCAGTACTTC. This chain connects TRBV15 to TRBJ2-5, with D perhaps TRBD1 (6 bases). Germline V gene lookup returns CDR1 LNHNV and CDR2 YYDKDF (reference sequence). The CDR3 length is 15 residues. Trimming removed 0 bases from V and 5 bases from J, with 13 bases in between.

This rearrangement joins TRBV6-6 to TRBJ2-3, with D maybe TRBD2 (6 bases). The CDR3 sequence is 14 residues long. Germline V gene data show CDR1 as MNHNY and CDR2 as SVGAGI (reference sequence). V lost 4 bases to trimming and J lost 9 bases, with 17 bases between them. In DNA form, the CDR3 reads TGTGCCAGCAGTTTCCCCCCTAGCGAGGAGACGCAGTATTTT. Amino acid sequence: CASSFPPSEETQYF.

In nucleotides, the CDR3 is TGTGCCAGCAGCTCATCCGGGACAGGGGGCCTTGGGGCCAACGTCCTGACTTTC. Its protein product is CASSSSGTGGLGANVLTF. This sequence joins TRBV5-6 and TRBJ2-6; TRBD1 agrees at 12 bases. V was clipped by 3 bases and J by 3 bases; unmatched bases: 7. Germline values: CDR1 SGHDT, CDR2 YYEEEE. The CDR3 is made up of 18 amino acids. The complete variable domain, with remaining parts taken from reference TRBV5-6 and TRBJ2-6, reads DAGVTQSPTHLIKTRGQQVTLRCSPKSGHDTVSWYQQALGQGPQFIFQYYEEEERQRGNFPDRFSGHQFPNYSSELNVNALLLGDSALYLCASSSSGTGGLGANVLTFGAGSRLTVL.

This chain connects TRBV2 to TRBJ2-2; D is possibly TRBD2 (5 bases). The germline V gene has CDR1 SNHLY and CDR2 FYNNEI. This CDR3 is built from 13 residues. The V gene lost 3 bases and the J gene lost 5 bases, with 7 bases spanning the gap. DNA of the CDR3: TGTGCCAGCAGTGAGGAGGTGACCGGGGAGCTGTTTTTT. It encodes CASSEEVTGELFF. Based on the CDR3 plus reference TRBV2 and TRBJ2-2, the full variable domain is EPEVTQTPSHQVTQMGQEVILRCVPISNHLYFYWYRQILGQKVEFLVSFYNNEISEKSEIFDDQFSVERPDGSNFTLKIRSTKLEDSAMYFCASSEEVTGELFFGEGSRLTVL.

This clone has just a few counts. This rearrangement joins TRBV14 to TRBJ2-7, with TRBD2 matching 15 bases. CDR3 length equals 18 residues. Trimming took 4 bases from V and 6 from J; bases not matched to a gene: 13. Germline V lookup: CDR1 SGHDN, CDR2 FVKESK. CDR3 nucleotides: TGTGCCAGCAGCCGACGACTAGGACTAGCGGGAGGGCCAGGCGAGCAGTACTTC. It encodes CASSRRLGLAGGPGEQYF.

The chain couples TRBV4-3 to TRBJ2-5, with 8 bases aligning to TRBD1. The CDR3 runs 15 residues. Germline V lookup: CDR1 LGHNA, CDR2 YSLEER. V trimming: 5 bases; J trimming: 4 bases; junction bases outside the gene matches: 9. The CDR3 is CASSRQGGQAETQYF. The CDR3 DNA is TGCGCCAGCAGCAGGCAGGGGGGACAGGCAGAGACCCAGTACTTC.

The chain is built from TRBV6-6 and TRBJ2-2; TRBD1 matches 7 bases. V dropped 8 bases and J dropped 0; count of bases not matched to a gene: 3. CDR1 and CDR2 (germline): MNHNY, SVGAGI (reference sequence). The CDR3 has 14 amino acids. CDR3 DNA sequence: TGTGCCAGCGGGGACAGCGCGAACACCGGGGAGCTGTTTTTT. It is translated as CASGDSANTGELFF.

This clone was recorded a few times. This chain links TRBV6-5 with TRBJ1-1; the D gene is possibly TRBD1 (5 bases). V dropped 2 bases and J dropped 3 bases, with 16 bases sitting between them. Germline lookup yields CDR1 MNHEY and CDR2 SVGAGI. This CDR3 region has 16 residues. Here the CDR3 reads CASSYRSGRRDTEAFF. The CDR3 nucleotides are TGTGCCAGCAGTTACCGGTCAGGGAGGCGCGACACTGAAGCTTTCTTT.

The chain recombines TRBV28 with TRBJ1-1; unclear D gene. This CDR3 comprises 15 residues. Germline V gene lookup returns CDR1 MDHEN and CDR2 SYDVKM. V lost 7 bases and J 0 bases, leaving 15 bases between the germline ends. The CDR3 sequence is CASKRRFEVNTEAFF. In DNA form, the CDR3 reads TGTGCCAGCAAACGCAGGTTTGAAGTGAACACTGAAGCTTTCTTT.

The chain links TRBV28 to TRBJ1-1; 8 bases agree with TRBD1. Germline V CDR1 and CDR2: MDHEN, SYDVKM. Losses at the gene ends were 5 bases for V and 7 bases for J; bases not matched to a gene: 6. The CDR3 totals 13 residues. This CDR3 reads CASSEGQAFEAFF. Written as DNA, the CDR3 is TGTGCCAGCAGTGAGGGACAGGCCTTTGAAGCTTTCTTT. The full variable domain, rest sourced from reference TRBV28 and TRBJ1-1, is DVKVTQSSRYLVKRTGEKVFLECVQDMDHENMFWYRQDPGLGLRLIYFSYDVKMKEKGDIPEGYSVSREKKERFSLILESASTNQTSMYLCASSEGQAFEAFFGQGTRLTVV.

This clone was counted only a few times. The chain couples TRBV5-4 to TRBJ2-7; 7 bases are shared with TRBD1. CDR3 length: 14 residues. In germline, CDR1 is SGHNT, CDR2 YYREEE (reference sequence). Germline trimming cut 0 bases from V and 3 bases from J; bases unmatched to any gene: 3. CDR3 DNA sequence: TGTGCCAGCAGCTTGGACAGGGGTGGCTACGAGCAGTACTTC. Its protein product is CASSLDRGGYEQYF.

Turning to this clone: An end of the junction differs from the germline gene, which may be a read error. J is TRBJ2-3 and V is TRBV10-3; no clear D. CDR1 ENHRY and CDR2 SYGVKD come from the germline V gene. The CDR3 is 13 residues long. CDR3 protein: CASSYRITDTQYF. CDR3 DNA sequence: TGTGCCAGCAGTTATCGTATCACAGATACGCAGTATTTT.

The chain is built from TRBV18 and TRBJ2-5, with 9 bases fitting TRBD2. Looked up from germline, CDR1 is KGHSH and CDR2 is LQKENI. The CDR3 runs 14 residues. J gave up 5 bases and V 3 bases, and 4 bases lay outside the gene matches. CDR3 sequence reads: CASSPSGRQETQYF. The CDR3 DNA reads TGTGCCAGCTCACCGAGCGGGAGGCAGGAGACCCAGTACTTC.

The chain couples TRBV28 to TRBJ2-1, with 14 positions matching TRBD2. Trimming removed 8 bases from V and 6 bases from J; junction bases left unmatched: 6. Germline V lookup: CDR1 MDHEN, CDR2 SYDVKM. The CDR3 is 15 residues long. DNA of the CDR3: TGTGCCAGCCGCTACGGGACTAGCGGGAGCAATGAGCAGTTCTTC. Amino acids: CASRYGTSGSNEQFF. Filled out from reference TRBV28 and TRBJ2-1, the complete variable domain reads DVKVTQSSRYLVKRTGEKVFLECVQDMDHENMFWYRQDPGLGLRLIYFSYDVKMKEKGDIPEGYSVSREKKERFSLILESASTNQTSMYLCASRYGTSGSNEQFFGPGTRLTVL.

This chain connects TRBV7-9 to TRBJ2-5; TRBD1 matches at 9 bases. The V gene's germline CDR1 is SEHNR and CDR2 FQNEAQ (reference sequence). V dropped 2 bases and J dropped 5; count of bases not matched to a gene: 12. There are 17 residues in the CDR3. The CDR3 nucleotides read TGTGCCAGCAGCTTATTACAGGGGGCGCGGGGCCAGGAGACCCAGTACTTC. Protein: CASSLLQGARGQETQYF.

This clone appeared a few times. The gene calls are TRBV27 and TRBJ1-2, with 8 positions matching TRBD1. CDR1 is MNHEY, CDR2 SMNVEV, per germline (reference sequence). This CDR3 has 14 amino acids. J lost 5 bases, V lost 6 bases, and 8 bases had no gene match. CDR3: CASRGQVPIYGYTF. The CDR3 DNA reads as TGTGCCAGCAGGGGACAGGTGCCGATATATGGCTACACCTTC.

This chain connects TRBV2 to TRBJ2-7; TRBD1 agrees at 10 bases. V was clipped by 6 bases and J by 0 bases; unmatched bases: 2. Germline V gene data show CDR1 as SNHLY and CDR2 as FYNNEI. The CDR3 spans 14 residues. The CDR3 region is CASRGQGSSYEQYF. In DNA form, the CDR3 reads TGTGCCAGCAGGGGACAGGGGTCCTCCTACGAGCAGTACTTC. Full variable domain (missing parts from reference TRBV2 and TRBJ2-7): EPEVTQTPSHQVTQMGQEVILRCVPISNHLYFYWYRQILGQKVEFLVSFYNNEISEKSEIFDDQFSVERPDGSNFTLKIRSTKLEDSAMYFCASRGQGSSYEQYFGPGTRLTVT.

The chain employs TRBV9 and TRBJ1-4; possible D gene TRBD1, 5 bases. The germline CDR1 and CDR2 sequences are SGDLS and YYNGEE. V shed 3 bases and J shed 4 bases, with 13 bases lying between them. CDR3 length: 15 amino acids. The CDR3 DNA sequence: TGTGCCAGCAGCGCTTCAGGGTTCCTTAATGAAAAACTGTTTTTT. This gives the protein CASSASGFLNEKLFF.

The chain uses TRBV5-1 and TRBJ2-6, with D unclear. V was trimmed by 4 bases and J by 3 bases, leaving 11 bases between them. Germline V gene lookup returns CDR1 SGHRS and CDR2 YFSETQ. The CDR3 has 15 amino acids. CDR3 DNA: TGCGCCAGCAGCCCTAGTATAAGTGGGGCCAACGTCCTGACTTTC. The encoded protein is CASSPSISGANVLTF.

This clone was seen more than once but under ten times. The chain joins TRBV7-9 to TRBJ1-1, with a possible D match to TRBD1 (5 bases). V was trimmed by 4 bases and J by 0 bases, leaving 18 bases between them. The CDR3 is made up of 17 amino acids. CDR1 is SEHNR and CDR2 is FQNEAQ in the germline V gene (reference sequence). CDR3 DNA: TGTGCCAGCAGCTCCCCGGCACGACAGATAATGAACACTGAAGCTTTCTTT. Its protein product is CASSSPARQIMNTEAFF.

A word on this clone: This sample also contains other DNA sequences that code for the same CDR3. This rearrangement joins TRBV7-2 to TRBJ2-5; D remains unclear. Between the trimmed V and J ends, which lost 2 bases and 5 bases, there was a span of 6 bases. The CDR3 covers 12 residues. Germline V CDR1 and CDR2: SGHTA, FQGNSA. CDR3 sequence reads: CASSLSGETQYF. As DNA, the CDR3 is TGTGCCAGCAGCTTATCAGGCGAGACCCAGTACTTC.

The chain couples TRBV30 to TRBJ1-1; D perhaps matches TRBD1 (5 bases). CDR1 and CDR2 (germline): GTSNPN, SVGIG (reference sequence). Trimming removed 2 bases at V and 6 bases at J, with 16 bases between. This CDR3 contains 14 residues. The CDR3 region has the DNA TGTGCCTGGAGTTTTAACCCAGGGAAATCTGAAGCTTTCTTT. Protein sequence: CAWSFNPGKSEAFF. Together with reference TRBV30 and TRBJ1-1, the CDR3 gives the full variable domain: SQTIHQWPATLVQPVGSPLSLECTVEGTSNPNLYWYRQAAGRGLQLLFYSVGIGQISSEVPQNLSASRPQDRQFILSSKKLLLSDSGFYLCAWSFNPGKSEAFFGQGTRLTVV.

This chain joins TRBV18 and TRBJ2-7; a weak D match, TRBD1 (5 bases). Between the trimmed V and J ends, which lost 3 bases and 3 bases, there was a span of 9 bases. This CDR3 region has 13 residues. Germline lookup yields CDR1 KGHSH and CDR2 LQKENI. The CDR3 loop is CASSPGQNYEQYF. In DNA form, the CDR3 reads TGTGCCAGCTCACCGGGGCAGAACTACGAGCAGTACTTC.

V and J are TRBV28 and TRBJ2-1; D possibly corresponds to TRBD1 (6 bases). Trimming pared 4 bases from V and 12 bases from J, leaving 22 bases between. CDR1 and CDR2 (germline): MDHEN, SYDVKM. This CDR3 has 15 amino acids. CDR3 DNA sequence: TGTGCCAGCAGTTCCCACGAACCGGGACAATTTGGGCAGTTCTTC. As protein: CASSSHEPGQFGQFF.

The V gene is TRBV4-2, the J gene TRBJ2-5, with 7 bases aligning to TRBD2. With V trimmed by 1 base and J by 1 base, 3 bases remained unmatched. Germline V CDR1 and CDR2: LGHNA, YNFKEQ. The CDR3 covers 15 residues. CDR3 in DNA: TGTGCCAGCAGCCAAGGCGGGAGCATCCAAGAGACCCAGTACTTC. Translating it yields CASSQGGSIQETQYF.

This sequence joins TRBV7-2 and TRBJ2-2; possible D gene TRBD2, 6 bases. Germline V gene lookup returns CDR1 SGHTA and CDR2 FQGNSA. The CDR3 is 15 amino acids. With 1 base removed from V and 7 bases from J, the gap between germline ends came to 13 bases. The CDR3 loop is CASSLGLAGIGELFF. The CDR3 coding sequence is TGTGCCAGCAGCTTAGGCCTCGCGGGAATCGGGGAGCTGTTTTTT.

This clone was observed a few times. The V gene is TRBV5-1, the J gene TRBJ2-1, with no clear D. CDR3 length: 12 amino acids. CDR1 is SGHRS and CDR2 is YFSETQ in the germline V gene. The V and J ends lost 1 base and 10 bases respectively, with 9 bases between them. The CDR3: CASSLFQAEQFF. In DNA, the CDR3 is TGCGCCAGCAGCTTGTTCCAAGCAGAGCAGTTCTTC.